The entry below describes one T cell receptor (beta chain). The source of the sample is a study of blood T cell repertoires in COVID-19. On the study more broadly: PBMCs, B-cell-depleted T cells, or T cells provided the cDNA or gDNA that made up the material.

In the study's own analysis: Nucleated cell counts were estimated from reference gene primer amplification. The assay was immunoSEQ multiplex PCR, and TCRdb's table has in-frame clones only and misses some. That table is the source of V, J and clone size, and D and trimming were worked out from the DNA. The sample holds some 42,000 clones, over 75% seen once. The germline gives CDR1 SNHLY, CDR2 FYNNEI. Trimming cost V 10 bases and J 0 bases; bases outside gene matches: 6. The length of the CDR3 is 15 residues. The source of this sequence is a human donor in a cohort sampled during active COVID-19. V and J are TRBV2 and TRBJ2-6, with TRBD1 matching 7 bases. The specimen sequenced was peripheral blood. CDR3 loop: CATRTGLSGANVLTF. In nucleotides, the CDR3 is TGTGCCACCAGGACAGGCCTCTCTGGGGCCAACGTCCTGACTTTC.